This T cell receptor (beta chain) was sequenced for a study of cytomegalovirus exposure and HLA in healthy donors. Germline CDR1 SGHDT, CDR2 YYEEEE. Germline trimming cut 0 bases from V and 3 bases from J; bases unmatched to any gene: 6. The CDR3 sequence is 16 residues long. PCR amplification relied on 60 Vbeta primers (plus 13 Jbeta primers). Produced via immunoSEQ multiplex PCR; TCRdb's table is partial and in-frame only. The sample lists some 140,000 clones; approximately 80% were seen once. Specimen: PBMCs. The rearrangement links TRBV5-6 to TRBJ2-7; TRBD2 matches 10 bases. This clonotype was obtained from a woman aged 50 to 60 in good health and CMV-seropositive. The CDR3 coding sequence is TGTGCCAGCAGCTTGGCCCCTAGCGGGGGTATCTACGAGCAGTACTTC. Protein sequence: CASSLAPSGGIYEQYF.